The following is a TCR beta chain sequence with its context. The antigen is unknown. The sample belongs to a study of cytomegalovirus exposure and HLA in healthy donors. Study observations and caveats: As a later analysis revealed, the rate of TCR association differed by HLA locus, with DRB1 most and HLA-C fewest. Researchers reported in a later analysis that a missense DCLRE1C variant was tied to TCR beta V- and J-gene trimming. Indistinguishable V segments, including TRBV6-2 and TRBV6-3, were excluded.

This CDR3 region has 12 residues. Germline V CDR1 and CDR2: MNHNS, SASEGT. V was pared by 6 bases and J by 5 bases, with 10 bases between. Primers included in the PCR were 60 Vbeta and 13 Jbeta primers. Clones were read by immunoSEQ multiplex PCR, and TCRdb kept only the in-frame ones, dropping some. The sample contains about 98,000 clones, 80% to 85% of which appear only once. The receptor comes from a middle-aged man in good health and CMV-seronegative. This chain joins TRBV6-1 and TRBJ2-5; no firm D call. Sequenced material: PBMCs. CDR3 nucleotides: TGTGCCAGCAGAAATGGAGCGGAGACCCAGTACTTC. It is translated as CASRNGAETQYF.